This T cell receptor (beta chain) emerged from a study of cytomegalovirus exposure and HLA in healthy donors. Regarding the study as a whole: Diagnosis of cytomegalovirus status made by the classifier reportedly showed high specificity and sensitivity.

Primers: 60 Vbeta forward and 13 Jbeta reverse. Clones were read by immunoSEQ multiplex PCR, and TCRdb kept only the in-frame ones, dropping some. The listing records roughly 120,000 clones. Germline-derived CDR1 and CDR2 are KGHSH and LQKENI. Trimming stripped 2 bases from V and 0 bases from J, with 5 bases between. The CDR3 contains 15 residues. Details on this clone: Its antigen is unidentified.

The source is a man aged 30 to 39 in good health and CMV-seronegative. The rearrangement joins TRBV18 to TRBJ1-6; D perhaps matches TRBD1 (5 bases). The sample was PBMCs. The CDR3 coding sequence is TGTGCCAGCTCACCAGACAGCTCCTATAATTCACCCCTCCACTTT. As protein: CASSPDSSYNSPLHF.